Presented here are 10 T cell receptor beta chains from one specimen sequenced in a study of blood T cells in healthy people across ages. A second roughly 6 to 11 cycle PCR used barcoded and J-beta primers. From the 5' RACE reads, TCRdb called clonotypes with MiXCR, one entry per CDR3 protein. The repertoire consists of 1,300,000 or so distinct CDR3 sequences, with around 59% occurring once and the leading ten covering 6.5% to 8.5%. Sequencing used blood. The receptors derive from a man aged 18 to 30 in good health.

This clonotype was counted a few times. V gene TRBV29-1 combines with J gene TRBJ2-7, with TRBD2 as a possible D gene (6 bases). The CDR3 covers 13 residues. Germline CDR1 reads SQVTM; CDR2 reads ANQGSEA. V was cut by 6 bases and J by 2 bases, with 14 bases left in between. CDR3 nucleotide sequence: TGCAGCGTGGAGGGCCCAGCACCCTACGAGCAGTACTTC. Protein sequence: CSVEGPAPYEQYF.

Only a few counts were recorded for this clonotype. V and J are TRBV24-1 and TRBJ2-3; the D is unclear. The CDR3 length is 14 residues. V was cut by 4 bases and J by 1 base, with 8 bases left in between. The germline CDR1 and CDR2 sequences are KGHDR and SFDVKD. The CDR3 region has the DNA TGTGCCACCAGTGAAAATCGGCGCACAGATACGCAGTATTTT. It is translated as CATSENRRTDTQYF.

The chain links TRBV10-2 to TRBJ2-5; TRBD2 matches at 8 bases. TRBJ2-4 matches the DNA end more closely, so the J call is doubtful. CDR3 length: 16 residues. Germline assignment: CDR1 WSHSY and CDR2 SAAADI. The CDR3 sequence is CASSGATSVDKNIQYF. Here the CDR3 DNA reads TGCGCCAGCAGTGGGGCGACTAGCGTGGACAAAAACATTCAGTACTTC.

This clonotype occurred once. The chain employs TRBV6-6 and TRBJ2-5; 8 positions match TRBD2. The J call may be in error: the DNA end matches TRBJ2-7 better. Germline values: CDR1 MNHNY, CDR2 SVGAGI (reference sequence). The CDR3 runs to 15 residues. CDR3 in DNA: TGTGCCAGCAGTAACATCCAGACGGGAGGGCGCGAGCAGTACTTC. It is translated as CASSNIQTGGREQYF.

The table lists this clonotype with a few counts. This chain joins TRBV14 and TRBJ2-3; possible D gene TRBD1, 5 bases. Looked up from germline, CDR1 is SGHDN and CDR2 is FVKESK. The CDR3 is made up of 13 amino acids. V lost 2 bases to trimming and J lost 6 bases, with 9 bases between them. The CDR3 spells CASSQMGRDTQYF. DNA for the CDR3: TGTGCCAGCAGCCAAATGGGGCGGGATACGCAGTATTTT.

This rearrangement joins TRBV7-9 to TRBJ2-1; the match to TRBD2 covers 15 bases. From germline, CDR1 is SEHNR and CDR2 FQNEAQ (reference sequence). Trimming removed 7 bases from V and 1 base from J; junction bases left unmatched: 8. This CDR3 has 18 amino acids. This chain's CDR3 is CASIPGTSGGHSYNEQFF. CDR3 DNA: TGTGCCAGCATCCCGGGGACTAGCGGGGGGCATTCCTACAATGAGCAGTTCTTC.

This chain uses TRBV12-3 or TRBV12-4 with TRBJ2-1, with D uncertain. V was shortened by 5 bases and J by 7 bases, with 6 bases between the two germline ends. This CDR3 is built from 11 residues. The CDR3 nucleotides read TGTGCCAGCAGTCGGGTTAATGAGCAGTTCTTC. Its protein product is CASSRVNEQFF.

The chain joins TRBV6-1 to TRBJ1-5; D gene ambiguous. From germline, CDR1 is MNHNS and CDR2 SASEGT. The ends were cut back, 2 bases at V and 6 bases at J, with 8 bases in the middle. The CDR3 contains 13 residues. CDR3 sequence (DNA): TGTGCCAGCAGTGAATGGGGAAGTCAGCCCCAGCATTTT. As protein: CASSEWGSQPQHF.

A few counts support this clonotype. The chain combines TRBV29-1 with TRBJ2-5; D possibly corresponds to TRBD1 (7 bases). V lost 4 bases and J lost 5, with 17 bases in between. CDR3 length: 14 amino acids. Germline lookup yields CDR1 SQVTM and CDR2 ANQGSEA. The CDR3 nucleotides read TGCAGCGTTGTTCCTCAGGGGGGCGTGGAGACCCAGTACTTC. Its protein is CSVVPQGGVETQYF.

The chain recombines TRBV6-1 with TRBJ2-1; D is uncertain. Trimming shortened V by 2 bases and J by 3 bases, and 11 bases separated the two germline ends. Germline V gene data show CDR1 as MNHNS and CDR2 as SASEGT. The CDR3 sequence is 15 residues long. CDR3 sequence reads: CASSEWELGYNEQFF. For the CDR3, the DNA is TGTGCCAGCAGTGAATGGGAACTGGGCTACAATGAGCAGTTCTTC.